Sequencing of this T cell receptor beta chain was carried out in a study of T cell repertoires in cytomegalovirus infection (dated by TCRdb to the late 2010s). At the level of the whole study: Recently identified HLA-C-restricted CMV epitopes, whose presentation resists viral immunomodulation, were targeted by peptide stimulations together with well-studied HLA-B-restricted epitopes. Because public TCR beta signatures pointed to carriage of CMV infection together with the matching HLA type, the HLA type of each donor mattered for the analysis. What the study reported, not specific to this receptor: In both this cohort and an independent roughly 330-donor cohort, the cumulative frequency of public TCR beta family members distinguished carriers of CMV infection plus the relevant HLA type. In the ex vivo response, HLA-C-restricted CMV-specific TCR beta clonotypes were dominant, and in two of eight donors the single most frequent clonotype came from this HLA-C-restricted group.

TCRdb records Illumina HiSeq 1500 as the sequencer. TCRdb applied fastp at Q25 and MiXCR to the public reads, then kept only in-frame beta chains. Each entry is one CDR3 protein sequence, shown with its most common DNA and genes. This sample gives 830,000 or so distinct CDR3 sequences in total; around a third of them show up just once. The leading ten clones occupy around an eighth of the sample. In the case of this clonotype: There is no known antigen for this receptor. Base-call qualities are not available, and no considerably larger clone is one nucleotide away.

V has 0 bases trimmed and J has 7 bases trimmed; junction bases matching no gene number 4. The germline V gene encodes CDR1 SGHDN and CDR2 FVKESK. CDR3 length: 14 amino acids, cysteine to phenylalanine. The only DNA kept is the CDR3, 42 bases in frame from the first base. The treatment or condition label, read with the paper, signifies: in vitro stimulation with specific CMV peptide epitopes to enrich CMV-specific T cells. The sequencing here drew on cultured CD8+ T cells from PBMCs, taken from culture after CMV antigen stimulation. The sequence was collected from a human donor in good health (CMV status not recorded). Some clones in this sample may be carry-over from other donors' samples. This receptor chain uses TRBV14 and TRBJ2-5, and 8 bases in between align with TRBD1. The bases read TGTGCCAGCAGCCAAGAGGACAGGGTGTGGACCCAGTACTTC. Its product reads: CASSQEDRVWTQYF.